This paragraph reports one T cell receptor (beta chain). Its antigen is not identified. This CDR3 contains 14 residues. Trimming removed 0 bases from V and 7 bases from J, with 11 bases in between. CDR1 and CDR2 from the germline V gene are SGHRS and YFSETQ. These data belong to a study of cytomegalovirus exposure and HLA in healthy donors. It was with 60 Vbeta and 13 Jbeta primers that the PCR ran. Using immunoSEQ multiplex PCR, the repertoire was profiled, and TCRdb retains in-frame clones only, with some absent. The sample has about 120,000 clones; 65% to 80% are singletons. Whole-study results and caveats: In a later analysis, CMV-associated beta chains were mostly HLA-associated, it appeared.

Sequenced: PBMCs. The chain uses TRBV5-1 and TRBJ1-5; D is ambiguous. The sequence came from a man aged 55 to 70 in good health and CMV-seropositive. The CDR3 loop is CASSLGGNGQPQHF. The CDR3 DNA follows: TGCGCCAGCAGCTTGGGCGGGAACGGCCAGCCCCAGCATTTT.